The 2 T cell receptor beta chains below were found in one sample sequenced in a study of CD8+CD57+ T cells in acquired aplastic anemia. The template used for profiling TCR beta VDJ and CDR3 was genomic DNA. MiXCR was run by TCRdb on the reads, yielding one entry per CDR3 protein. The table has about 220,000 distinct CDR3 sequences, roughly 33% seen once; the top ten hold roughly 1.1%. The material sequenced was sorted CD4+, CD8+, or CD8+CD57+ T cells (not recorded which) from PBMCs. The receptors here all came from a human donor in good health, serving as a control.

The rearrangement uses TRBV30 and TRBJ2-7; perhaps TRBD2 as D (5 bases). V was cut by 3 bases and J by 3 bases, with 9 bases left in between. CDR3 size: 12 residues. The V gene's germline CDR1 is GTSNPN and CDR2 SVGIG (reference sequence). The CDR3 DNA reads as TGTGCCTGGAGGAGGACTTTCTACGAGCAGTACTTC. As protein: CAWRRTFYEQYF. The full variable domain, its missing parts supplied by reference TRBV30 and TRBJ2-7, is SQTIHQWPATLVQPVGSPLSLECTVEGTSNPNLYWYRQAAGRGLQLLFYSVGIGQISSEVPQNLSASRPQDRQFILSSKKLLLSDSGFYLCAWRRTFYEQYFGPGTRLTVT.

This clonotype appeared many times. The chain has TRBV2 and TRBJ1-5, with TRBD1 matching 7 bases. CDR3 length equals 16 residues. Per germline, CDR1 SNHLY and CDR2 FYNNEI. V gave up 6 bases and J gave up 0 bases; unmatched junction bases: 8. CDR3 protein: CASRAQGTFSNQPQHF. The CDR3 region has the DNA TGTGCCAGCAGGGCACAGGGGACTTTTAGCAATCAGCCCCAGCATTTT.